A single sample is the source of the 13 T cell receptor beta chains below, sequenced in a study of shared clonotypes between healthy human individuals. The repertoire was sequenced with immunoSEQ multiplex PCR; TCRdb's copy has only in-frame clones and lacks some. The data hold 1.4 million to 1.5 million clones, with roughly 96% observed a single time. Sequenced sample: naive CD4+ T cells sorted from blood. Described subset: CD45RA+ positively selected. The receptors shown here come from a man aged 25-45 years in good health.

The chain has TRBV28 and TRBJ2-7; D may be TRBD1 (6 bases). Trimming left V 3 bases short and J 0 bases short, with 15 bases between. This CDR3 has 16 amino acids. Germline V gives CDR1 MDHEN, CDR2 SYDVKM. The chain's CDR3 is CASSFGGGKSSYEQYF. CDR3 DNA: TGTGCCAGCAGTTTTGGTGGGGGCAAGTCCTCCTACGAGCAGTACTTC.

The J gene is TRBJ2-2, the V gene TRBV5-1; D is perhaps TRBD2 (6 bases). V was cut by 0 bases and J by 4 bases, with 16 bases left in between. The CDR3 consists of 17 residues. The V gene's germline CDR1 is SGHRS and CDR2 YFSETQ. The chain's CDR3 is CASSLALARYPTGELFF. CDR3 bases: TGCGCCAGCAGCTTGGCCCTAGCGAGATACCCCACCGGGGAGCTGTTTTTT.

The CDR3 spells CASRRTGTQSQPQHF. The CDR3 DNA reads TGTGCCAGCAGGCGTACAGGGACCCAGTCGCAGCCCCAGCATTTT. The rearrangement links TRBV27 to TRBJ1-5, with a possible D match to TRBD1 (6 bases). Germline V gene data show CDR1 as MNHEY and CDR2 as SMNVEV (reference sequence). V lost 6 bases and J 7 bases, leaving 19 bases between the germline ends. This CDR3 is 15 amino acids long.

J is TRBJ2-6 and V is TRBV9, with D uncertain. In germline, CDR1 is SGDLS, CDR2 YYNGEE. CDR3 size: 15 residues. V shed 3 bases and J shed 2 bases, with 9 bases lying between them. CDR3 sequence (DNA): TGTGCCAGCAGCGCCGACATCACTGGGGCCAACGTCCTGACTTTC. It specifies CASSADITGANVLTF.

This clone has just one count. CDR3 nucleotides: TGTGCCAGCAGCTTTACCGGGACAGGGGGTGCCGAGCAGTACTTC. It codes for CASSFTGTGGAEQYF. The chain recombines TRBV7-9 with TRBJ2-7; TRBD1 matches at 11 bases. The CDR3 spans 15 residues. V shed 3 bases, J shed 6 bases, and the junction held 7 bases outside the gene matches. Germline CDR1 is SEHNR and CDR2 is FQNEAQ (reference sequence).

The rearrangement links TRBV7-9 to TRBJ2-7, with D tentatively TRBD1 (5 bases). This CDR3 is built from 15 residues. Germline V gene data show CDR1 as SEHNR and CDR2 as FQNEAQ (reference sequence). The V end was cut by 1 base, the J end by 1 base, with 11 bases between. As DNA, the CDR3 is TGTGCCAGCAGCTTAGGGACACTAATATCCTACGAGCAGTACTTC. This gives the protein CASSLGTLISYEQYF.

V and J are TRBV5-1 and TRBJ2-7; 14 bases are a match to TRBD2. This CDR3 has 18 amino acids. J was trimmed by 3 bases and V by 1 base; bases with no gene match: 9. Germline V gives CDR1 SGHRS, CDR2 YFSETQ. CDR3: CASSLSGTSGRFGYEQYF. The DNA for the CDR3 is TGCGCCAGCAGCTTGTCCGGGACTAGCGGGAGATTTGGCTACGAGCAGTACTTC.

The rearrangement joins TRBV6-5 to TRBJ2-3; 8 bases are shared with TRBD2. CDR1 MNHEY and CDR2 SVGAGI come from the germline V gene. Unmatched junction bases numbered 5, after V lost 5 bases and J lost 4 bases. This CDR3 region has 14 residues. The CDR3 sequence is CASSRREGPDTQYF. The CDR3 DNA sequence: TGTGCCAGCAGTAGACGGGAGGGTCCAGATACGCAGTATTTT.

The chain links TRBV9 to TRBJ2-4; 12 bases line up with TRBD2. This CDR3 has 17 amino acids. Germline V gene lookup returns CDR1 SGDLS and CDR2 YYNGEE. V dropped 7 bases and J dropped 7; count of bases not matched to a gene: 15. Here the CDR3 reads CASVRLAGVRAGNIQYF. The CDR3 bases are TGTGCCAGCGTTCGACTAGCGGGAGTAAGGGCGGGTAACATTCAGTACTTC.

A note on this clone: Relative to the germline gene, one junction end is altered; a read error may explain this. The CDR3 DNA reads as TGTGCCAGCAGCCTTTCAGACATTTACAGTGAGCAGTTCTTC. This codes for CASSLSDIYSEQFF. The rearrangement uses TRBV14 and TRBJ2-1; D gene ambiguous. The germline V gene encodes CDR1 SGHDN and CDR2 FVKESK. The CDR3 contains 14 residues.

The CDR3 here is CAISDPPLAGITDTQYF. The CDR3 nucleotides read TGTGCCATCAGTGACCCCCCACTAGCGGGGATCACAGATACGCAGTATTTT. The gene calls are TRBV10-3 and TRBJ2-3; 10 bases are shared with TRBD2. Unmatched junction bases numbered 8, after V lost 3 bases and J lost 2 bases. CDR1 is ENHRY, CDR2 SYGVKD, per germline. The CDR3 sequence is 17 residues long.

V usage is TRBV28 and J usage is TRBJ1-5; 9 nucleotides line up with TRBD1. V trimming: 8 bases; J trimming: 7 bases; junction bases outside the gene matches: 18. The CDR3 runs to 17 residues. CDR1 and CDR2 from the germline V gene are MDHEN and SYDVKM. The CDR3 bases are TGTGCCAGCGTGACTCCTGGGGACAGGGCTGGGCTCCAGCCCCAGCATTTT. This sequence encodes CASVTPGDRAGLQPQHF.

The chain employs TRBV19 and TRBJ2-7; 7 bases are shared with TRBD1. This CDR3 has 13 amino acids. Germline CDR1 reads LNHDA; CDR2 reads SQIVND (reference sequence). Unmatched junction bases numbered 2, after V lost 4 bases and J lost 2 bases. The DNA for the CDR3 is TGTGCCAGTAGTACGACAGGGACCTACGAGCAGTACTTC. Its protein is CASSTTGTYEQYF.